The present TCR beta chain was sequenced within a study of CD8 T cells in Susac syndrome. Roughly 0.45 to 1 ug RNA was reverse transcribed with random hexamers. Each CDR3 protein gets one entry after TCRdb re-called the immunoSEQ multiplex PCR reads with MiXCR. The sample carries around 190,000 distinct CDR3 sequences, around 95% recorded once. CDR1 and CDR2 (germline): KGHDR, SFDVKD. V lost 4 bases, J lost 6 bases, and 5 bases stayed unmatched. There are 15 residues in the CDR3. TEMRA cells were FACS-enriched, and CD8+ and CD4+ T cells were isolated negatively. The clonotype originates from a human donor with multiple sclerosis. Sequenced: CD8+ T cells from PBMCs. The chain recombines TRBV24-1 with TRBJ2-1, with 10 bases that match TRBD2. The CDR3 DNA sequence: TGTGCCACCAGTGAGGAGCGGGAGGGTCGCAATGAGCAGTTCTTC. It yields the protein CATSEEREGRNEQFF.